This TCR beta chain was sequenced for a study of blood T cell repertoires in COVID-19. Study context: There were acute and convalescent COVID-19 samples, and they came from the United States, Italy and Spain. PBMCs, B-cell-depleted T cells, or T cells were the source of the cDNA or gDNA that made up the material.

The CDR3 runs to 15 residues. V shed 2 bases and J shed 8 bases, with 21 bases lying between them. Germline loops: CDR1 GTSNPN, CDR2 SVGIG (reference sequence). Per the study methods: Amplifying reference gene primers gave estimates of nucleated cell counts. Clones were read by immunoSEQ multiplex PCR, and TCRdb kept only the in-frame ones, dropping some. That table gives V, J and clone size, and the DNA gave D and trimming. The sample lists under 150,000 clones, 65% to 85% occurring once. Sequencing input: peripheral blood. The sequence was collected from a man aged 50 or older with acute or convalescent COVID-19. The chain combines TRBV30 with TRBJ1-2; D may be TRBD1 (6 bases). The CDR3 DNA follows: TGTGCCTGGAGTCGATTCGACAGGCTCCTAGAAGGCTACACCTTC. As protein: CAWSRFDRLLEGYTF.